These 21 T cell receptor beta chains share one sample of origin, sequenced in a study of blood T cell repertoires in COVID-19. Sequenced by immunoSEQ multiplex PCR; TCRdb stores in-frame clones only, minus some. Among about 75,000 clones listed, 87% were seen once. The sequenced sample consisted of peripheral blood. The receptors stem from a woman in her fifties or sixties with acute or convalescent COVID-19.

V is TRBV9 and J is TRBJ2-1; D might be TRBD1 (6 bases). This CDR3 comprises 15 residues. Germline values: CDR1 SGDLS, CDR2 YYNGEE. V was clipped by 2 bases and J by 0 bases, with 9 bases between them. The CDR3 sequence is CASSVGTTSYNEQFF. CDR3 in DNA: TGTGCCAGCAGCGTGGGGACAACCTCCTACAATGAGCAGTTCTTC. Using reference TRBV9 and TRBJ2-1 for the parts outside the CDR3, the full variable domain is DSGVTQTPKHLITATGQRVTLRCSPRSGDLSVYWYQQSLDQGLQFLIQYYNGEERAKGNILERFSAQQFPDLHSELNLSSLELGDSALYFCASSVGTTSYNEQFFGPGTRLTVL.

The chain employs TRBV30 and TRBJ1-5; D might be TRBD1 (6 bases). CDR1 is GTSNPN and CDR2 is SVGIG in the germline V gene (reference sequence). This CDR3 has 13 residues. Trimming took 0 bases from V and 5 from J, leaving 8 bases between them. CDR3 loop: CAWSVGADQPQHF. Here the CDR3 DNA reads TGTGCCTGGAGTGTGGGGGCGGATCAGCCCCAGCATTTT. The variable domain in full, completed from reference TRBV30 and TRBJ1-5, reads SQTIHQWPATLVQPVGSPLSLECTVEGTSNPNLYWYRQAAGRGLQLLFYSVGIGQISSEVPQNLSASRPQDRQFILSSKKLLLSDSGFYLCAWSVGADQPQHFGDGTRLSIL.

The chain recombines TRBV5-4 with TRBJ2-5, with 9 bases aligning to TRBD2. The CDR3 loop spans 15 amino acids. Germline V gene sequence: CDR1 SGHNT, CDR2 YYREEE (reference sequence). Germline trimming cut 4 bases from V and 0 bases from J; bases unmatched to any gene: 4. The CDR3 DNA reads TGTGCCAGCAGCCCATTAGCGGGAGACCAAGAGACCCAGTACTTC. Its protein product is CASSPLAGDQETQYF.

Details on this clone: Different DNA sequences within this sample yield the same CDR3. CDR3 DNA sequence: TGTGCCAGCAGCTCGTACACCGGGGAGCTGTTTTTT. Translated: CASSSYTGELFF. The V call is TRBV7-3, the J call TRBJ2-2; D is unclear. This CDR3 has 12 residues. Trimming left V 4 bases short and J 3 bases short, with 3 bases between. CDR1 and CDR2 (germline): SGHTA, FQGTGA.

The chain employs TRBV15 and TRBJ2-3, with a weak D call TRBD1 (5 bases). V was trimmed by 1 base and J by 3 bases, leaving 14 bases between them. CDR1 LNHNV and CDR2 YYDKDF come from the germline V gene (reference sequence). The CDR3 runs to 16 residues. The CDR3: CATSRGGRRSTDTQYF. The CDR3, as DNA: TGTGCCACCAGCAGAGGGGGCAGGCGCAGTACAGATACGCAGTATTTT.

The J gene is TRBJ1-5, the V gene TRBV2; the D is unclear. Germline V lookup: CDR1 SNHLY, CDR2 FYNNEI. The CDR3 is made up of 13 amino acids. Trimming pared 1 base from V and 3 bases from J, leaving 4 bases between. The CDR3 reads CASSEEANQPQHF. DNA of the CDR3: TGTGCCAGCAGTGAAGAAGCCAATCAGCCCCAGCATTTT.

This rearrangement joins TRBV9 to TRBJ1-2, with D perhaps TRBD1 (5 bases). CDR3 length equals 15 residues. Trimming left V 4 bases short and J 0 bases short, with 13 bases between. CDR1 is SGDLS and CDR2 is YYNGEE in the germline V gene. The CDR3, as DNA: TGTGCCAGCAGCCAAAAACAGGATGCTAACTATGGCTACACCTTC. The encoded protein is CASSQKQDANYGYTF. Together with reference TRBV9 and TRBJ1-2, the CDR3 gives the full variable domain: DSGVTQTPKHLITATGQRVTLRCSPRSGDLSVYWYQQSLDQGLQFLIQYYNGEERAKGNILERFSAQQFPDLHSELNLSSLELGDSALYFCASSQKQDANYGYTFGSGTRLTVV.

J is TRBJ1-2 and V is TRBV27; 7 bases fit TRBD1. Trimming at V came to 2 bases and at J to 4 bases, leaving 13 bases not matched to a gene. CDR1 and CDR2 (germline): MNHEY, SMNVEV (reference sequence). The CDR3 covers 17 residues. CDR3 in amino acids: CASSLAITGASFYGYTF. Here the CDR3 DNA reads TGTGCCAGCAGTTTAGCCATAACAGGGGCCTCATTCTATGGCTACACCTTC.

This chain uses TRBV12-2 with TRBJ1-2. TRBV12-2 is listed as a pseudogene. The CDR3 spans 10 residues. The CDR3 is CAPWRDGYTF. As DNA, the CDR3 is TGTGCCCCCTGGAGGGATGGCTACACCTTC.

The genes are TRBV14 and TRBJ2-1, with TRBD2 identical over 13 bases. The germline V gene encodes CDR1 SGHDN and CDR2 FVKESK. The CDR3 is made up of 18 amino acids. The junction had 14 bases not matched to a gene; V was cut back by 2 bases and J by 10 bases. CDR3: CASSQRDLGLAGVREQFF. The CDR3 DNA sequence: TGTGCCAGCAGCCAAAGGGATTTAGGACTAGCGGGAGTGAGGGAGCAGTTCTTC.

The gene calls are TRBV4-1 and TRBJ1-6; TRBD1 agrees at 9 bases. Germline V gene lookup returns CDR1 MGHRA and CDR2 YSYEKL. Trimming removed 2 bases from V and 7 bases from J; junction bases left unmatched: 6. The CDR3 is 16 residues long. CDR3 sequence (DNA): TGCGCCAGCAGCCAACCCAGGGACAGGGCCAATTCACCCCTCCACTTT. Its protein is CASSQPRDRANSPLHF.

The rearrangement links TRBV20-1 to TRBJ1-1; D remains ambiguous. This CDR3 is built from 14 residues. Trimming stripped 3 bases from V and 1 base from J, with 12 bases between. Per germline, CDR1 DFQATT and CDR2 SNEGSKA (reference sequence). CDR3 amino acids: CSASVFLRNTEAFF. In DNA form, the CDR3 reads TGCAGTGCTAGTGTCTTCCTTCGGAACACTGAAGCTTTCTTT.

This rearrangement joins TRBV12-3 or TRBV12-4 to TRBJ1-2; no reliable D call. This CDR3 spans 13 amino acids. The V end was cut by 6 bases, the J end by 3 bases, with 11 bases between. CDR3 in amino acids: CASSEDIYYGYTF. CDR3 sequence (DNA): TGTGCCAGCAGCGAAGACATTTACTATGGCTACACCTTC.

This clone was counted once. Here the CDR3 DNA reads TGTGCCAGCAGCTCACCTGGCGGGACAGCTGGAAACACCATATATTTT. This codes for CASSSPGGTAGNTIYF. The chain uses TRBV9 and TRBJ1-3; TRBD1 matches at 7 bases. Trimming took 4 bases from V and 2 from J; bases not matched to a gene: 9. The V gene's germline CDR1 is SGDLS and CDR2 YYNGEE. The CDR3 spans 16 residues.

The J gene is TRBJ2-1, the V gene TRBV12-3 or TRBV12-4, with 11 bases lining up with TRBD2. The CDR3 totals 13 residues. V shed 4 bases and J 10 bases; nucleotides not matched to a gene: 3. The CDR3 here is CASSSSGGTEQFF. In nucleotides, the CDR3 is TGTGCCAGCAGTTCTAGCGGGGGGACCGAGCAGTTCTTC.

The genes are TRBV7-3 and TRBJ1-1; D is unclear. CDR1 SGHTA and CDR2 FQGTGA come from the germline V gene. Trimming took 1 base from V and 5 from J, leaving 8 bases between them. The CDR3 sequence is 13 residues long. As DNA, the CDR3 is TGTGCCAGCAGCTTAATGGGCTGGACTGAAGCTTTCTTT. Its protein product is CASSLMGWTEAFF.

V and J are TRBV7-9 and TRBJ1-3; 9 nucleotides match TRBD1. Germline CDR1 reads SEHNR; CDR2 reads FQNEAQ (reference sequence). The trim removed 5 bases at V and 2 bases at J, leaving 10 bases unmatched. The length of the CDR3 is 17 residues. The CDR3 DNA is TGTGCCAGCAGCCAAAGGCCCGGGACAGGGACTGGAAACACCATATATTTT. This codes for CASSQRPGTGTGNTIYF.

J is TRBJ1-5 and V is TRBV30; perhaps TRBD1 as D (6 bases). The V gene lost 3 bases and the J gene lost 2 bases, with 11 bases spanning the gap. Per the germline V gene, CDR1 is GTSNPN and CDR2 is SVGIG (reference sequence). The CDR3 consists of 14 residues. The CDR3 spells CAWRHRERNQPQHF. DNA of the CDR3: TGTGCCTGGAGACACAGGGAGCGCAATCAGCCCCAGCATTTT.

CDR3 sequence: CSVGQGFTEAFF. The CDR3 DNA follows: TGCAGCGTAGGACAGGGATTCACTGAAGCTTTCTTT. This chain links TRBV29-1 with TRBJ1-1, with TRBD1 matching 8 bases. Germline V gives CDR1 SQVTM, CDR2 ANQGSEA. V was pared by 6 bases and J by 4 bases, with 4 bases of the junction left unmatched. This CDR3 contains 12 residues.

The chain combines TRBV27 with TRBJ1-6; D is uncertain. This CDR3 region has 13 residues. Germline V gene lookup returns CDR1 MNHEY and CDR2 SMNVEV (reference sequence). Trimming took off 6 bases at V and 9 bases at J, with 12 bases between the two ends. This CDR3 reads CASSNYNSSPLHF. The CDR3 DNA follows: TGTGCCAGCAGCAATTACAATTCTTCACCCCTCCACTTT.

There are a few counts of this clone. This chain joins TRBV5-1 and TRBJ2-2; 7 bases are a match to TRBD1. Germline trimming cut 4 bases from V and 0 bases from J; bases unmatched to any gene: 12. Germline V lookup: CDR1 SGHRS, CDR2 YFSETQ. The CDR3 runs 18 residues. The CDR3 DNA reads TGCGCCAGCAGCCCAATTCACTCCGGGACAGCGAACACCGGGGAGCTGTTTTTT. As protein: CASSPIHSGTANTGELFF.